This T cell receptor (beta chain) comes out of a study of T cells in localized non-small cell lung cancer. Study-wide results and caveats: There were a median around 60 of the top 100 tumor clones appearing in adjacent lung. Heterogeneity remains possible, as sequencing covered one tumor region only. Maximal T cell clonality occurred in uninvolved adjacent lung, with tumor ranking below it.

This clone has at least ten counts. The antigen remains undetermined. Measured with immunoSEQ multiplex PCR; TCRdb has only the in-frame clones, and not every one. The sample lists around 64,000 clones, 70% to 90% seen once, with 22% in the top ten. The germline CDR1 and CDR2 sequences are SGHTS and YDEGEE. With 4 bases removed from V and 4 bases from J, the gap between germline ends came to 9 bases. This CDR3 is built from 13 residues. The receptor's source is a man aged 35 to 69 with stage I squamous cell lung carcinoma. The V and J genes are TRBV5-8 and TRBJ1-5; a possible D gene is TRBD1 (5 bases). The source material was peripheral blood, sampled before any cancer treatment. The CDR3 loop is CASSGTANQPQHF. CDR3 DNA: TGTGCCAGCAGCGGGACCGCGAATCAGCCCCAGCATTTT.